This T cell receptor beta chain was identified during a study of OX40 agonist ivuxolimab in advanced cancers. Study-wide context: Ivuxolimab, an agonist antibody against OX40 (CD134), was given to patients. Under the entry rules, prior anti-PD-1, anti-PD-L1 or anti-CTLA-4 therapy was allowed, and roughly 41% had some. Study-level points and caveats: More expanded clones were found, on average, in CD8+ than in CD4+ T cells.

Notes on this clone: Its antigen is unknown.

Germline-derived CDR1 and CDR2 are SGHAT and FQNNGV. The ends were cut back, 4 bases at V and 5 bases at J, with 12 bases in the middle. CDR3 length: 14 amino acids. The data were produced by immunoSEQ multiplex PCR, yet TCRdb's version contains in-frame clones alone and is incomplete. The table includes tens of thousands of clones, approximately 90% detected once. The clonotype comes from an adult with an advanced solid tumor such as melanoma, head and neck, liver or kidney cancer. This chain links TRBV11-2 with TRBJ2-4; unclear D gene. The starting material was CD4+ or CD8+ T cells sorted from blood, obtained in a trial of the OX40 agonist ivuxolimab. The CDR3 loop is CASSSRLGQNIQYF. The DNA of the CDR3 is TGTGCCAGCAGCTCCCGGCTGGGCCAAAACATTCAGTACTTC.